A single sample gave rise to the 21 T cell receptor beta chains below, sequenced in a study of cytomegalovirus exposure and HLA in healthy donors. The study ran its PCR with 60 Vbeta and 13 Jbeta primers. Produced via immunoSEQ multiplex PCR; TCRdb's table is partial and in-frame only. The sample shows over 150,000 clones, over 70% of them seen only once. The sample comprised PBMCs. These receptors were collected from a man in his late teens or twenties in good health and CMV-seropositive.

This clone showed up just a few times. The chain uses TRBV19 and TRBJ2-5; 15 nucleotides align to TRBD2. The CDR3 is 17 residues long. Germline CDR1 is LNHDA and CDR2 is SQIVND (reference sequence). The CDR3 sequence: CAEGTSGGNSYQETQYF. The DNA for the CDR3 is TGTGCAGAAGGGACTAGCGGGGGGAACTCGTACCAAGAGACCCAGTACTTC.

The chain uses TRBV4-2 and TRBJ1-5; the D is unclear. Germline lookup yields CDR1 LGHNA and CDR2 YNFKEQ. Trimming stripped 4 bases from V and 0 bases from J, with 19 bases between. This CDR3 contains 18 residues. The CDR3 sequence: CASSPSNTAIYSNQPQHF. In DNA form, the CDR3 reads TGTGCCAGCAGCCCCAGTAATACCGCAATATATAGCAATCAGCCCCAGCATTTT.

This clone was detected only a few times. V is TRBV9 and J is TRBJ2-3; 12 bases fit TRBD2. The CDR3 contains 16 residues. Losses at the gene ends were 4 bases for V and 2 bases for J; bases not matched to a gene: 5. The germline CDR1 and CDR2 sequences are SGDLS and YYNGEE. The CDR3 DNA sequence: TGTGCCAGCAGCCCGCTAGCGGGGGGGATCACAGATACGCAGTATTTT. Protein sequence: CASSPLAGGITDTQYF.

The V call is TRBV5-1, the J call TRBJ2-7; 9 bases map to TRBD2. Germline values: CDR1 SGHRS, CDR2 YFSETQ. The CDR3 loop spans 15 amino acids. V dropped 2 bases and J dropped 0; count of bases not matched to a gene: 3. CDR3 in amino acids: CASSFGSGSSYEQYF. CDR3 bases: TGCGCCAGCAGCTTCGGTAGCGGGAGCTCCTACGAGCAGTACTTC.

V and J are TRBV18 and TRBJ1-5, with a tentative D call TRBD1 (6 bases). CDR3 length: 14 amino acids. Germline lookup yields CDR1 KGHSH and CDR2 LQKENI. V lost 1 base and J lost 7, with 11 bases in between. CDR3 nucleotides: TGTGCCAGCTCACCACAGGGGGGGGACCAGCCCCAGCATTTT. Amino acid sequence: CASSPQGGDQPQHF.

This clone has a handful of counts. The rearrangement joins TRBV18 to TRBJ1-5; D unresolved. Germline CDR1 reads KGHSH; CDR2 reads LQKENI. The CDR3 loop spans 16 amino acids. The germline V and J ends were trimmed by 0 bases and 2 bases, with 11 bases remaining between them. Here the CDR3 DNA reads TGTGCCAGCTCACCACCGAACGTAGGAGGCAATCAGCCCCAGCATTTT. It is translated as CASSPPNVGGNQPQHF. The complete variable domain, with remaining parts taken from reference TRBV18 and TRBJ1-5, reads NAGVMQNPRHLVRRRGQEARLRCSPMKGHSHVYWYRQLPEEGLKFMVYLQKENIIDESGMPKERFSAEFPKEGPSILRIQQVVRGDSAAYFCASSPPNVGGNQPQHFGDGTRLSIL.

The rearrangement links TRBV18 to TRBJ2-2; D may be TRBD1 (6 bases). The germline V and J ends were trimmed by 3 bases and 10 bases, with 12 bases remaining between them. The CDR3 runs 13 residues. Per the germline V gene, CDR1 is KGHSH and CDR2 is LQKENI. The CDR3 spells CASSPQTGPELFF. CDR3 DNA sequence: TGTGCCAGCTCACCGCAGACAGGCCCGGAGCTGTTTTTT.

The chain carries TRBV4-1 and TRBJ1-6; no reliable D call. Trimming pared 0 bases from V and 0 bases from J, leaving 9 bases between. The CDR3 extends over 17 amino acids. The germline V gene has CDR1 MGHRA and CDR2 YSYEKL. CDR3 loop: CASSQEPQYSYNSPLHF. In DNA, the CDR3 is TGCGCCAGCAGCCAAGAGCCGCAGTACTCCTATAATTCACCCCTCCACTTT.

This chain connects TRBV7-9 to TRBJ2-7; maybe TRBD2 (5 bases). Trimming pared 1 base from V and 5 bases from J, leaving 12 bases between. This CDR3 has 14 amino acids. Germline values: CDR1 SEHNR, CDR2 FQNEAQ (reference sequence). CDR3 loop: CASSLVGSGDEQYF. DNA for the CDR3: TGTGCCAGCAGCTTAGTGGGTTCCGGGGACGAGCAGTACTTC.

This chain links TRBV25-1 with TRBJ2-1; D gene uncertain. Trimming removed 8 bases from V and 10 bases from J, with 24 bases in between. The CDR3 extends over 15 amino acids. CDR1 and CDR2 from the germline V gene are MGHDK and SYGVNS. This CDR3 reads CASRETTSSLLEQFF. The DNA for the CDR3 is TGTGCCAGCCGCGAGACAACATCTTCCCTTCTGGAGCAGTTCTTC.

The J gene is TRBJ1-4, the V gene TRBV20-1, with a weak D call TRBD1 (5 bases). The CDR3 loop spans 8 amino acids. Germline lookup yields CDR1 DFQATT and CDR2 SNEGSKA (reference sequence). The CDR3 sequence: CRTLGGFF. CDR3 nucleotides: TGCCGAACTCTGGGGGGGTTTTTT.

As regards this clone: A read error may account for a junction end that differs from germline. The V and J genes are TRBV18 and TRBJ1-1; D may be TRBD1 (6 bases). CDR3 size: 15 residues. The V gene's germline CDR1 is KGHSH and CDR2 LQKENI. The CDR3: CASSPPNTGRTEAFF. The CDR3 region has the DNA TGTGCCAGCTCGCCACCGAATACAGGGCGCACTGAAGCTTTCTTT.

The chain recombines TRBV10-3 with TRBJ1-2; TRBD1 agrees at 7 bases. With V trimmed by 0 bases and J by 3 bases, 7 bases remained unmatched. Germline CDR1 is ENHRY and CDR2 is SYGVKD. The length of the CDR3 is 16 residues. DNA for the CDR3: TGTGCCATCAGTGAGTCTTCTATCAGGGGGGACTATGGCTACACCTTC. Residues: CAISESSIRGDYGYTF.

This clone was seen only a few times. This chain joins TRBV4-1 and TRBJ2-1; 9 bases match TRBD2. Germline V gene sequence: CDR1 MGHRA, CDR2 YSYEKL. The CDR3 loop spans 17 amino acids. V gave up 0 bases and J gave up 8 bases; unmatched junction bases: 11. CDR3: CASSQDSRGGGLDEQFF. CDR3 bases: TGCGCCAGCAGCCAAGATTCGCGGGGGGGAGGGTTGGATGAGCAGTTCTTC.

This clone was found a few times. The chain couples TRBV6-1 to TRBJ2-5; 8 bases match TRBD1. Germline CDR1 reads MNHNS; CDR2 reads SASEGT. This CDR3 contains 16 residues. Trimming at V came to 3 bases and at J to 4 bases, leaving 10 bases not matched to a gene. DNA of the CDR3: TGTGCCAGCAGTGAGTGGGGACAGGCTGAGCGAGAGACCCAGTACTTC. It is translated as CASSEWGQAERETQYF.

The J gene is TRBJ2-7, the V gene TRBV10-3; 10 positions match TRBD2. The CDR3 contains 14 residues. Losses at the gene ends were 6 bases for V and 6 bases for J; bases not matched to a gene: 8. CDR1 is ENHRY and CDR2 is SYGVKD in the germline V gene. The CDR3 sequence: CAIRSVAGGGEQYF. As DNA, the CDR3 is TGTGCCATCAGGTCCGTAGCGGGAGGCGGCGAGCAGTACTTC.

V usage is TRBV18 and J usage is TRBJ1-1; TRBD1 aligns across 11 bases. V lost 4 bases, J lost 6 bases, and 10 bases stayed unmatched. The V gene's germline CDR1 is KGHSH and CDR2 LQKENI. CDR3 length equals 16 residues. The CDR3 protein is CASSLNAGQGGAEAFF. As DNA, the CDR3 is TGTGCCAGCTCACTTAATGCGGGACAGGGGGGCGCTGAAGCTTTCTTT.

The chain has TRBV4-3 and TRBJ1-3, with D hard to call. V dropped 0 bases and J dropped 0 bases, with 9 bases sitting between them. The CDR3 totals 16 residues. CDR1 LGHNA and CDR2 YSLEER come from the germline V gene. The CDR3 sequence is CASSQDVSNSGNTIYF. CDR3 in DNA: TGCGCCAGCAGCCAAGATGTAAGCAACTCTGGAAACACCATATATTTT.

This clone was observed a few times. The chain uses TRBV5-1 and TRBJ2-1, with 9 bases matching TRBD1. This CDR3 has 16 amino acids. Losses at the gene ends were 0 bases for V and 4 bases for J; bases not matched to a gene: 5. Germline V lookup: CDR1 SGHRS, CDR2 YFSETQ. CDR3 protein: CASSLVGQGSYNEQFF. CDR3 nucleotides: TGCGCCAGCAGCTTGGTGGGACAGGGATCATACAATGAGCAGTTCTTC.

The chain has TRBV5-4 and TRBJ1-2; 8 nucleotides match TRBD1. With V trimmed by 4 bases and J by 8 bases, 7 bases remained unmatched. Looked up from germline, CDR1 is SGHNT and CDR2 is YYREEE (reference sequence). CDR3 length equals 13 residues. The CDR3 protein is CASSATGARGYTF. CDR3 nucleotide sequence: TGTGCCAGCAGCGCGACAGGGGCTCGGGGCTACACCTTC.

The chain is built from TRBV7-9 and TRBJ1-6; D might be TRBD1 (6 bases). Germline CDR1 reads SEHNR; CDR2 reads FQNEAQ (reference sequence). V was trimmed by 2 bases and J by 6 bases, leaving 11 bases between them. The CDR3 runs to 15 residues. CDR3 nucleotides: TGTGCCAGCAGCTTACGGCAGGGGACTAATTCACCCCTCCACTTT. This sequence encodes CASSLRQGTNSPLHF.